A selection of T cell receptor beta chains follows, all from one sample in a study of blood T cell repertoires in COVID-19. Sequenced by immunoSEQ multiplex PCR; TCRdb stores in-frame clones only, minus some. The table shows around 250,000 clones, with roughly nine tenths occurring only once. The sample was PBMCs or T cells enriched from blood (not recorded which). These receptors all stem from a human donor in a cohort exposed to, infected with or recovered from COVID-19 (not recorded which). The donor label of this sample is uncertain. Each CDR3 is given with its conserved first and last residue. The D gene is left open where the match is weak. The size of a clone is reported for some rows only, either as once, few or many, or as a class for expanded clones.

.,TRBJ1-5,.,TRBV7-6,CAAATGKSNQPQHF,TGTGCCGCGGCGACGGGAAAAAGCAATCAGCCCCAGCATTTT
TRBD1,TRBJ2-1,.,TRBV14,CASSQEGTGLVDEQFF,TGTGCCAGCAGCCAAGAGGGGACAGGGTTGGTCGATGAGCAGTTCTTC
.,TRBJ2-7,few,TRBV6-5,CASSSPPRNYEQYF,TGTGCCAGCAGTTCTCCACCTAGAAACTACGAGCAGTACTTC
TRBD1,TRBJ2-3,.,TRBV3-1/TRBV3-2,CASSQEGDRQATDTQYF,TGTGCCAGCAGCCAAGAGGGGGACAGACAAGCCACAGATACGCAGTATTTT
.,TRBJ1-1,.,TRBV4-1,CASSQDARGTEAFF,TGCGCCAGCAGCCAAGATGCTCGGGGCACTGAAGCTTTCTTT
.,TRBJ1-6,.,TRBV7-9,CASSLNRGNSPLHF,TGTGCCAGCAGCTTGAACAGAGGGAATTCACCCCTCCACTTT
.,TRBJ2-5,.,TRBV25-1,CASSPLGGKETQYF,TGTGCCAGCAGTCCCTTGGGCGGGAAAGAGACCCAGTACTTC
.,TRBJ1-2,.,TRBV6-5,CASSRWDIGYGYTF,TGTGCCAGCAGTCGTTGGGACATCGGATATGGCTACACCTTC
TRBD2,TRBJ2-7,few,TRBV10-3,CAISESLAGESSYEQYF,TGTGCCATCAGTGAGAGTCTAGCGGGGGAAAGCTCCTACGAGCAGTACTTC
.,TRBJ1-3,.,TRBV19,CASTDGRGSGNTIYF,TGTGCCAGTACGGACGGTCGGGGCTCTGGAAACACCATATATTTT
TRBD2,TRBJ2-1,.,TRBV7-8,CASSPNLAGGPLYNEQFF,TGTGCCAGCAGCCCCAACCTAGCGGGGGGCCCCCTCTACAATGAGCAGTTCTTC
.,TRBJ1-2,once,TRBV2,CASSVDEAGYTF,TGTGCCAGCAGTGTCGATGAGGCCGGCTACACCTTC
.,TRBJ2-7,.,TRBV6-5,CASSYSLGGAYEQYF,TGTGCCAGCAGTTACTCTTTAGGGGGGGCCTACGAGCAGTACTTC
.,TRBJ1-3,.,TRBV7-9,CASSLASSGNTIYF,TGTGCCAGCAGCTTAGCGAGTTCTGGAAACACCATATATTTT
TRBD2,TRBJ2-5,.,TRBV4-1,CASSASYERGGRAETQYF,TGCGCCAGCAGCGCGAGCTACGAGCGGGGGGGCCGGGCGGAGACCCAGTACTTC
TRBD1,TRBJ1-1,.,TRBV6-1,CASSVQGVGARVPEAFF,TGTGCCAGCAGTGTACAGGGGGTGGGGGCCCGCGTCCCTGAAGCTTTCTTT
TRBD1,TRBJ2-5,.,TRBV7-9,CASSLGDRGNQETQYF,TGTGCCAGCAGCTTAGGAGACAGGGGGAACCAAGAGACCCAGTACTTC
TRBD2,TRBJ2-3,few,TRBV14,CASSPSGGATDTQYF,TGTGCCAGCAGCCCTAGCGGGGGGGCCACAGATACGCAGTATTTT
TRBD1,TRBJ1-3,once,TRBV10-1,CASSERSGTGTEHLSGNTIYF,TGCGCCAGCAGTGAGCGATCCGGGACAGGGACAGAACACCTCTCTGGAAACACCATATATTTT
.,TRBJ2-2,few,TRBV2,CASSQLISNTGELFF,TGTGCCAGCAGTCAACTCATTTCGAACACCGGGGAGCTGTTTTTT
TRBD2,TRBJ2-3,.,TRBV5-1,CASSLAGREADTQYF,TGCGCCAGCAGCTTGGCTGGACGGGAGGCAGATACGCAGTATTTT
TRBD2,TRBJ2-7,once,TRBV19,CASGAGTSSYEQYF,TGTGCCAGTGGGGCCGGGACTAGCAGCTACGAGCAGTACTTC
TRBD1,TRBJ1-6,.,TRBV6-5,CASSYSGQFNSPLHF,TGTGCCAGCAGTTATTCGGGACAGTTTAATTCACCCCTCCACTTT
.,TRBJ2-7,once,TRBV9,CASSVAFDSSYEQYF,TGTGCCAGCAGCGTAGCTTTCGACAGCTCCTACGAGCAGTACTTC
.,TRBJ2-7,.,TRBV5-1,CASSIRDKSYEQYF,TGCGCCAGCAGCATCCGGGACAAATCCTACGAGCAGTACTTC
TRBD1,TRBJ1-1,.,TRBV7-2,CASSLNRGDGTEAFF,TGTGCCAGCAGCCTAAACAGGGGTGACGGCACTGAAGCTTTCTTT
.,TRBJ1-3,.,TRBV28,CASSLGRAGNTIYF,TGTGCCAGCAGTTTAGGCAGGGCTGGAAACACCATATATTTT
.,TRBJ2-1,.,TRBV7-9,CASSLAGAIYNEQFF,TGTGCCAGCAGCTTAGCGGGGGCGATTTACAATGAGCAGTTCTTC
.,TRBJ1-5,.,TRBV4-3,CASLSGNNDQPQHF,TGCGCCAGCTTATCGGGGAATAACGATCAGCCCCAGCATTTT